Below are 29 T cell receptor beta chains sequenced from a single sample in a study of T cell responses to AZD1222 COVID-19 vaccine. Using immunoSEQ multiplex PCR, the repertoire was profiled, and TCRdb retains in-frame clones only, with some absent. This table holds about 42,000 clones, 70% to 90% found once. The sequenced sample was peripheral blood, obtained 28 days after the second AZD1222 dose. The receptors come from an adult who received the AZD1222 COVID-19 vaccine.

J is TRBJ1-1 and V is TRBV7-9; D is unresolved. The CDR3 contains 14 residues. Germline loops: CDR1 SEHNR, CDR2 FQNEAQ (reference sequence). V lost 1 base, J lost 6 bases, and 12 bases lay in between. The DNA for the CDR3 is TGTGCCAGCAGCTTAGATACCTTTGGGCCTGAAGCTTTCTTT. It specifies CASSLDTFGPEAFF.

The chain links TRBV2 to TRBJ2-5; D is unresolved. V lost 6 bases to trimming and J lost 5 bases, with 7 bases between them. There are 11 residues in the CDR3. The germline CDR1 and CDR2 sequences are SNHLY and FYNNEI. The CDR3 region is CASRTAETQYF. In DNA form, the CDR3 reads TGTGCCAGCAGGACGGCGGAGACCCAGTACTTC.

The CDR3 nucleotides read TGCGCCAGCAGCCGGGACAGGGGCCCCGCAACTAATGAAAAACTGTTTTTT. It yields the protein CASSRDRGPATNEKLFF. The chain carries TRBV5-1 and TRBJ1-4, with 10 bases matching TRBD1. With 4 bases clipped from V and 0 bases from J, the junction kept 6 bases outside the gene matches. The CDR3 length is 17 residues. From germline, CDR1 is SGHRS and CDR2 YFSETQ.

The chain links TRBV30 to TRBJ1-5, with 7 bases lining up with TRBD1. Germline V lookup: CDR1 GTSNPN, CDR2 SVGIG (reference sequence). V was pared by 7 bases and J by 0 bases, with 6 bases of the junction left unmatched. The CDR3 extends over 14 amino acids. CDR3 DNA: TGTGCCTACAGCAGGGGGAATAGCAATCAGCCCCAGCATTTT. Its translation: CAYSRGNSNQPQHF.

CDR3 sequence (DNA): TGTGCCAGCAGTTTTTCTGGGACAGAAAAGCATAATATCTCCTACGAGCAGTACTTC. Amino acids: CASSFSGTEKHNISYEQYF. J is TRBJ2-7 and V is TRBV27; TRBD1 agrees at 7 bases. This CDR3 comprises 19 residues. With V trimmed by 3 bases and J by 0 bases, 17 bases remained unmatched. The V gene's germline CDR1 is MNHEY and CDR2 SMNVEV (reference sequence).

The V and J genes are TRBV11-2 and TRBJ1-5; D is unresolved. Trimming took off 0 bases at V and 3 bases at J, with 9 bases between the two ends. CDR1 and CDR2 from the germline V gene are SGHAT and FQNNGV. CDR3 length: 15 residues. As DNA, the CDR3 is TGTGCCAGCAGCTTAGATCCCGGGTTCAATCAGCCCCAGCATTTT. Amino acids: CASSLDPGFNQPQHF.

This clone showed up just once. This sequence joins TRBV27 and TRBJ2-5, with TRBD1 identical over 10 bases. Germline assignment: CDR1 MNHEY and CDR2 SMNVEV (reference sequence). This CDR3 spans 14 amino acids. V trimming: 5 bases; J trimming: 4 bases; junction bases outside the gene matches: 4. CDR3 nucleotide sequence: TGTGCCAGCAGTCCCCGGACAGGGGGAGAGACCCAGTACTTC. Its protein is CASSPRTGGETQYF.

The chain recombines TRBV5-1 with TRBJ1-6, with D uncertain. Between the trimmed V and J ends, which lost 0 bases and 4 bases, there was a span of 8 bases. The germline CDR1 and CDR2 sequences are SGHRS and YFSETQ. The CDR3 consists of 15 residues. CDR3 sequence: CASSLDVGYNSPLHF. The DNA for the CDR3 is TGCGCCAGCAGCTTGGACGTAGGTTATAATTCACCCCTCCACTTT.

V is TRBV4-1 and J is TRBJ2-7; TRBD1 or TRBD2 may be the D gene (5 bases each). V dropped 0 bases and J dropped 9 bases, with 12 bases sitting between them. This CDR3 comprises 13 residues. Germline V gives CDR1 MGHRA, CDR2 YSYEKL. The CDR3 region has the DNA TGCGCCAGCAGCCAAGAGGAGAGGGACGGGCAGTACTTC. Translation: CASSQEERDGQYF.

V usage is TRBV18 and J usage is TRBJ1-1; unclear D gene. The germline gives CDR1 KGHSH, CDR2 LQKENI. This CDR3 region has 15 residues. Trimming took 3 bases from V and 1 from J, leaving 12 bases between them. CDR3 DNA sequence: TGTGCCAGCTCACCGAGGTCAGAACCGAACACTGAAGCTTTCTTT. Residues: CASSPRSEPNTEAFF.

The CDR3 bases are TGTGCCAGCAGTCTAGGAGGCAGCTACGAGCAGTACTTC. This codes for CASSLGGSYEQYF. The gene calls are TRBV27 and TRBJ2-7, with D maybe TRBD2 (5 bases). This CDR3 is built from 13 residues. The ends were cut back, 5 bases at V and 3 bases at J, with 11 bases in the middle. The germline V gene has CDR1 MNHEY and CDR2 SMNVEV (reference sequence).

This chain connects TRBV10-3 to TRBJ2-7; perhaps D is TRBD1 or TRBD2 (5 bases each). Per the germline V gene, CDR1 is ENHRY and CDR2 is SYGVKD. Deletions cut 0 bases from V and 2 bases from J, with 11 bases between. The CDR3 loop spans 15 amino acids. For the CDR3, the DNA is TGTGCCATCAGTGAGTCGGGGACCGCTACCTACGAGCAGTACTTC. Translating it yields CAISESGTATYEQYF.

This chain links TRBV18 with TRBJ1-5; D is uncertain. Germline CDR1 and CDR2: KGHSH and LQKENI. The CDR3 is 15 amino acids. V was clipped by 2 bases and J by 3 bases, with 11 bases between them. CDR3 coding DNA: TGTGCCAGCTCACCAACCCCCGGCATCAATCAGCCCCAGCATTTT. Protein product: CASSPTPGINQPQHF.

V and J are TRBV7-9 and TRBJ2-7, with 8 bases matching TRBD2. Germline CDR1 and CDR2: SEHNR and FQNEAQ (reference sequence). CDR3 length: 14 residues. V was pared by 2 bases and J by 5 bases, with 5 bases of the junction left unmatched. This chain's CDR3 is CASSLISGGHEQYF. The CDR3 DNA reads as TGTGCCAGCAGCTTAATAAGCGGGGGCCACGAGCAGTACTTC.

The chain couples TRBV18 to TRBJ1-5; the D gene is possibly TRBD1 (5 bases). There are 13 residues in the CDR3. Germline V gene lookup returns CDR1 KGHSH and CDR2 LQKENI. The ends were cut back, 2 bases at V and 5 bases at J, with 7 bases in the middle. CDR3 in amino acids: CASSPGGDQPQHF. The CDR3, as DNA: TGTGCCAGCTCACCAGGAGGGGATCAGCCCCAGCATTTT.

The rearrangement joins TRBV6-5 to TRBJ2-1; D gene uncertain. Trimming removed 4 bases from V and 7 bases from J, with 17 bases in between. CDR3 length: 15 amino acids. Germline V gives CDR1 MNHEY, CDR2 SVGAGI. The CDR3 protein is CASSSWTLLRNEQFF. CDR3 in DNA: TGTGCCAGCAGTTCTTGGACCCTACTCCGAAATGAGCAGTTCTTC.

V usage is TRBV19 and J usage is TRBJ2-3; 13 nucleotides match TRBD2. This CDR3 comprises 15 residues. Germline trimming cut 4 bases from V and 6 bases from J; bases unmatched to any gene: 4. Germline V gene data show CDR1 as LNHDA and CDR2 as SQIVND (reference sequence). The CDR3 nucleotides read TGTGCCAGTAGTAAGACTAGCGGGGGGAGGGATACGCAGTATTTT. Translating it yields CASSKTSGGRDTQYF.

The CDR3 here is CASAGTSYNSPLHF. The CDR3 bases are TGTGCCAGCGCCGGCACCTCCTATAATTCACCCCTCCACTTT. V gene TRBV6-5 combines with J gene TRBJ1-6; D is unclear. The germline V gene encodes CDR1 MNHEY and CDR2 SVGAGI. The CDR3 is 14 amino acids. Trimming removed 8 bases at V and 0 bases at J, with 8 bases between.

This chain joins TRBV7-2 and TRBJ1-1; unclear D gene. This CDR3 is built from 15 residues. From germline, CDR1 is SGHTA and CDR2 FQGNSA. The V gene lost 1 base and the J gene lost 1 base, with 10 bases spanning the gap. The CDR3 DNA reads TGTGCCAGCAGCTTAGTTCGGTCGGAGAACACTGAAGCTTTCTTT. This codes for CASSLVRSENTEAFF.

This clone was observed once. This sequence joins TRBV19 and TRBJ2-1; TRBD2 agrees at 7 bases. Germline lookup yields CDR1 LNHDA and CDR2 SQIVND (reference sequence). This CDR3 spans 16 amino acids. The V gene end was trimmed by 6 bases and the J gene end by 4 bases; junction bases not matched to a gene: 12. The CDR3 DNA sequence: TGTGCCAGTAGCCAAAGCGGGACGTCGGTTTACAATGAGCAGTTCTTC. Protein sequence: CASSQSGTSVYNEQFF. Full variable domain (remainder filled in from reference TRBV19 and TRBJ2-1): DGGITQSPKYLFRKEGQNVTLSCEQNLNHDAMYWYRQDPGQGLRLIYYSQIVNDFQKGDIAEGYSVSREKKESFPLTVTSAQKNPTAFYLCASSQSGTSVYNEQFFGPGTRLTVL.

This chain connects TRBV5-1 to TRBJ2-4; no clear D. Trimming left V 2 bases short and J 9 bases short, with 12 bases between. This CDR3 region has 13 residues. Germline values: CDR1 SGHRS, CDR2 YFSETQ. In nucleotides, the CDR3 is TGCGCCAGCAGCTTTTTGGCCGACGGCATTCAGTACTTC. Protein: CASSFLADGIQYF.

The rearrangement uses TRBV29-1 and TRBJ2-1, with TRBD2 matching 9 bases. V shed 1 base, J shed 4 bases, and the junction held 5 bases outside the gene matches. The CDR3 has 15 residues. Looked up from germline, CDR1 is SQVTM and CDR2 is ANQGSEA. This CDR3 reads CSVEAQTSGYNEQFF. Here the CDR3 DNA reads TGCAGCGTTGAAGCCCAGACTAGCGGTTACAATGAGCAGTTCTTC.

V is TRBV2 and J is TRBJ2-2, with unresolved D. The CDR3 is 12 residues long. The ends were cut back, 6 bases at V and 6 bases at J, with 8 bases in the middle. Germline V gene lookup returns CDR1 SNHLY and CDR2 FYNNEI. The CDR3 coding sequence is TGTGCCAGCAGGCCCGGTCCCGGGGAGCTGTTTTTT. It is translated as CASRPGPGELFF.

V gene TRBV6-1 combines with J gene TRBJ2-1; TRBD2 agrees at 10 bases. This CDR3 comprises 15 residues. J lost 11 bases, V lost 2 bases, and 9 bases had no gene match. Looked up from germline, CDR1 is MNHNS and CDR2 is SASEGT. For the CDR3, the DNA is TGTGCCAGCAGTGAACCTGGACTAGCGGTGGGGAAGCAGTTCTTC. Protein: CASSEPGLAVGKQFF.

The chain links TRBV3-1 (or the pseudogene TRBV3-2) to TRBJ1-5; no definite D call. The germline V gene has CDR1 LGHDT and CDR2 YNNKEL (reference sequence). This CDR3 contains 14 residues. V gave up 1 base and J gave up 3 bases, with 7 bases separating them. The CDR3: CASSQVNANQPQHF. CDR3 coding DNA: TGTGCCAGCAGCCAAGTAAATGCCAATCAGCCCCAGCATTTT.

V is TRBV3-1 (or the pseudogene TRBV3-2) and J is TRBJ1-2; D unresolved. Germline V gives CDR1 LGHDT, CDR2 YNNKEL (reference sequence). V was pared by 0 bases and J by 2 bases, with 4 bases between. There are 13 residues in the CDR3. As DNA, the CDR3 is TGTGCCAGCAGCCAAGACAGGAACTATGGCTACACCTTC. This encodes CASSQDRNYGYTF.

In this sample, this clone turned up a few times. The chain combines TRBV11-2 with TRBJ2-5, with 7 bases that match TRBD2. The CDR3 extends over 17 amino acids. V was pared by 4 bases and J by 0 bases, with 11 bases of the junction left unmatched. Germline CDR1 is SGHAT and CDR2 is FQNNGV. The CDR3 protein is CASSSIALAPYQETQYF. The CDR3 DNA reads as TGTGCCAGCAGCTCAATAGCACTAGCGCCGTACCAAGAGACCCAGTACTTC.

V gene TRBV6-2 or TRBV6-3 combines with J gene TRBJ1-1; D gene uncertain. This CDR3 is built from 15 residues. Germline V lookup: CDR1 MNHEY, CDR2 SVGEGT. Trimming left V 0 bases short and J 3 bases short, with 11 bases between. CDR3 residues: CASSYSSGLDTEAFF. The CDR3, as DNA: TGTGCCAGCAGTTACTCGTCCGGGCTTGACACTGAAGCTTTCTTT.

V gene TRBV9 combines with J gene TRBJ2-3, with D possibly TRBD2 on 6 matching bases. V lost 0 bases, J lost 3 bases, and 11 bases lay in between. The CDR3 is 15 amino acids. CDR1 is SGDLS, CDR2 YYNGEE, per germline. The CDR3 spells CASSVAGLRTDTQYF. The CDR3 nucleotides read TGTGCCAGCAGCGTAGCAGGACTAAGGACAGATACGCAGTATTTT.